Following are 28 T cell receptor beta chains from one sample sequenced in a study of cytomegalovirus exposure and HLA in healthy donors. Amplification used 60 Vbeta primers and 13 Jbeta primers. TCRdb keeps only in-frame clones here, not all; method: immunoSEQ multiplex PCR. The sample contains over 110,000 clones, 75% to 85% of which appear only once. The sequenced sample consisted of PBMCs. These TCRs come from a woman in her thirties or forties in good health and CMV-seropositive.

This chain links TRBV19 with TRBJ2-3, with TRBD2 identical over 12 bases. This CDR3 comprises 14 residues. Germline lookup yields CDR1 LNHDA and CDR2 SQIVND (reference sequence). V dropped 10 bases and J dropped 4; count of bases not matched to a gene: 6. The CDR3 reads CATKLAGGSDTQYF. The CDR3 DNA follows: TGTGCCACTAAACTAGCGGGAGGTTCAGATACGCAGTATTTT.

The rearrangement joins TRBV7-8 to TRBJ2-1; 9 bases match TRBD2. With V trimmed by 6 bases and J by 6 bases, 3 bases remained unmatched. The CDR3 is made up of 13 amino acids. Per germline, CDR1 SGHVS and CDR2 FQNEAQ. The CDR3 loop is CASRPRGGNEQFF. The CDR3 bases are TGTGCCAGCAGGCCGCGGGGGGGCAATGAGCAGTTCTTC.

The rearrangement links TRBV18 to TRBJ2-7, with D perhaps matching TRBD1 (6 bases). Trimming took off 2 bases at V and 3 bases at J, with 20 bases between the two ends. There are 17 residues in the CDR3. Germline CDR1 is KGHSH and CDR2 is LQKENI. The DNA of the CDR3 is TGTGCCAGCTCACCAGGGGCCCGGGACACGGAATTCTACGAGCAGTACTTC. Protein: CASSPGARDTEFYEQYF.

The DNA of the CDR3 is TGCGCCAGCAGCCGGGGGAGGAGGAATGAGCAGTTCTTC. Residues: CASSRGRRNEQFF. The V call is TRBV4-1, the J call TRBJ2-1, with D possibly TRBD2 on 6 matching bases. Trimming left V 4 bases short and J 7 bases short, with 11 bases between. The CDR3 runs to 13 residues. From germline, CDR1 is MGHRA and CDR2 YSYEKL.

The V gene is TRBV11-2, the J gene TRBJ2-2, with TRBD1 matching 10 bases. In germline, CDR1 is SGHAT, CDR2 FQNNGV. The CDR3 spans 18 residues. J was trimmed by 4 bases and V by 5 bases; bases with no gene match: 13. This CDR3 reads CASSPRLGQGYSTGELFF. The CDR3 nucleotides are TGTGCCAGCAGCCCCCGACTGGGACAGGGGTATTCCACCGGGGAGCTGTTTTTT.

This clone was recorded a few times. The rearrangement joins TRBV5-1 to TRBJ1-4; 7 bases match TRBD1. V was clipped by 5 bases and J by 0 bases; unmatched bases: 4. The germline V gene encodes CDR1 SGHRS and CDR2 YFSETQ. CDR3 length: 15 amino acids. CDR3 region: CASRFGQATNEKLFF. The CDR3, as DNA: TGCGCCAGCAGATTCGGACAGGCAACTAATGAAAAACTGTTTTTT. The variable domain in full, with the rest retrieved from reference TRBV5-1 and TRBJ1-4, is KAGVTQTPRYLIKTRGQQVTLSCSPISGHRSVSWYQQTPGQGLQFLFEYFSETQRNKGNFPGRFSGRQFSNSRSEMNVSTLELGDSALYLCASRFGQATNEKLFFGSGTQLSVL.

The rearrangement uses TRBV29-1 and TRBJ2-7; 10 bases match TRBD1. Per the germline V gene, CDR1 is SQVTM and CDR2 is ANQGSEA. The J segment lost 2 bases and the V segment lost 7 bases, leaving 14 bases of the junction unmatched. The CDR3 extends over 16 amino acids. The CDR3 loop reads CSARDPGTGVPYEQYF. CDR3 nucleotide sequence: TGCAGCGCGCGGGACCCCGGGACAGGGGTACCCTACGAGCAGTACTTC.

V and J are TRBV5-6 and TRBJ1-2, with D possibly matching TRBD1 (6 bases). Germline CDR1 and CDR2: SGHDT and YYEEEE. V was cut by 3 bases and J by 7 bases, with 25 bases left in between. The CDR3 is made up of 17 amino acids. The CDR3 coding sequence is TGTGCCAGCAGCTCGATGAGAAGGGACACAAGGCGTGGTGGCTACACCTTC. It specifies CASSSMRRDTRRGGYTF. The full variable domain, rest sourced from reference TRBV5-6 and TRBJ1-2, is DAGVTQSPTHLIKTRGQQVTLRCSPKSGHDTVSWYQQALGQGPQFIFQYYEEEERQRGNFPDRFSGHQFPNYSSELNVNALLLGDSALYLCASSSMRRDTRRGGYTFGSGTRLTVV.

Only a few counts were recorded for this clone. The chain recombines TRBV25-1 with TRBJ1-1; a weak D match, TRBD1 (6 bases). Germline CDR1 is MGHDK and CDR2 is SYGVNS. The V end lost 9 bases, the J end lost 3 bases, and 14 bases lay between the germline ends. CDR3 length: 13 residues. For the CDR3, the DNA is TGTGCCAGTTCTAGAACAGGGCACACTGAAGCTTTCTTT. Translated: CASSRTGHTEAFF.

CDR3 sequence: CASTPSGSSYNEQFF. The CDR3 DNA reads TGTGCCAGCACCCCGTCGGGAAGCTCCTACAATGAGCAGTTCTTC. The chain is built from TRBV5-4 and TRBJ2-1; TRBD2 might be the D (5 bases). The CDR3 spans 15 residues. Trimming cost V 6 bases and J 0 bases, with 13 bases left between them. The germline V gene encodes CDR1 SGHNT and CDR2 YYREEE (reference sequence).

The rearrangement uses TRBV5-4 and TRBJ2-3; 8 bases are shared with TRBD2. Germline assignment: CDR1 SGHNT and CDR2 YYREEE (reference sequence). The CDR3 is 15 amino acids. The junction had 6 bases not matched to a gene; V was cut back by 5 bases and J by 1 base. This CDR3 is CASRPPGLGTDTQYF. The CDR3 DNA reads TGTGCCAGCAGACCCCCGGGACTAGGCACAGATACGCAGTATTTT.

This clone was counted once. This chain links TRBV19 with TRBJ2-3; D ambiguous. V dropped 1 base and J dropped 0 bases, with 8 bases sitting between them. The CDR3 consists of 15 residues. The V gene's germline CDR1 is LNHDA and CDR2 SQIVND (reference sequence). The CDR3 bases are TGTGCCAGTAGTATAGTCGGCGGCAGCACAGATACGCAGTATTTT. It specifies CASSIVGGSTDTQYF.

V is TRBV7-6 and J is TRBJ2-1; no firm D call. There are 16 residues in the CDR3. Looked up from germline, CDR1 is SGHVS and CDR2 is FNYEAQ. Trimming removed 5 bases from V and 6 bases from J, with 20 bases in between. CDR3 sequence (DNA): TGTGCCAGCAGCCTCACTGTCCGAAGCTCCGGCAATGAGCAGTTCTTC. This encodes CASSLTVRSSGNEQFF.

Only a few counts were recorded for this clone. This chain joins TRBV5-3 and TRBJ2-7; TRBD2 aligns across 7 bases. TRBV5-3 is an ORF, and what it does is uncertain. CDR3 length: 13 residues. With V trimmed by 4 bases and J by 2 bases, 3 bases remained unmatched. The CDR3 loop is CARSPGGAYEQYF. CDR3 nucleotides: TGTGCCAGAAGCCCTGGGGGGGCCTACGAGCAGTACTTC.

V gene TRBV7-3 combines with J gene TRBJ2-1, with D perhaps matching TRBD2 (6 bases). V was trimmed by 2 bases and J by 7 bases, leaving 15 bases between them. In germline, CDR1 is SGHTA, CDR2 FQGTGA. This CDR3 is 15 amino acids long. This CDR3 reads CASSLDLGLLNEQFF. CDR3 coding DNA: TGTGCCAGCAGCTTAGACTTGGGACTCCTAAATGAGCAGTTCTTC.

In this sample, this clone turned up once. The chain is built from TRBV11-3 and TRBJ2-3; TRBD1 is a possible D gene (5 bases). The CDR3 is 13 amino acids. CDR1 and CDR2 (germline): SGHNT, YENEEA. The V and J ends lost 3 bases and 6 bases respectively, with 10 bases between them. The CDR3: CASSFGHVDTQYF. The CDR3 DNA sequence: TGTGCCAGCAGCTTCGGACATGTCGATACGCAGTATTTT.

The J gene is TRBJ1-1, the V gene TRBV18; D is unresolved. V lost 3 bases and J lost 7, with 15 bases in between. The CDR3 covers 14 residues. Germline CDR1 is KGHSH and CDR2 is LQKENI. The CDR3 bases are TGTGCCAGCTCACCCGCGCCACAGAACTTTGAAGCTTTCTTT. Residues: CASSPAPQNFEAFF.

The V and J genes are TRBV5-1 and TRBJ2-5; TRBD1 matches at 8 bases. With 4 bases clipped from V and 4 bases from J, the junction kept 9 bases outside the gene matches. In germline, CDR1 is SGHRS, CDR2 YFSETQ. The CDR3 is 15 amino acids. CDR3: CASSPDRGWGETQYF. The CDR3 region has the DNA TGCGCCAGCAGCCCCGACAGGGGATGGGGAGAGACCCAGTACTTC.

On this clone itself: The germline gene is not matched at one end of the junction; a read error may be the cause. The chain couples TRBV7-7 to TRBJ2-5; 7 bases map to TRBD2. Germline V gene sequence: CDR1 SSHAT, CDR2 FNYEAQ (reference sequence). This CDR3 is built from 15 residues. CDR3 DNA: TGTGCTAGCAGTCGGGGAGGGGACCTAGGAGAGACCCAGTACTTC. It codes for CASSRGGDLGETQYF.

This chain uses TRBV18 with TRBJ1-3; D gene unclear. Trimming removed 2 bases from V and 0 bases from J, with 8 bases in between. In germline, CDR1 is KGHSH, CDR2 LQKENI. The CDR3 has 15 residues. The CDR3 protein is CASSPAAVSGNTIYF. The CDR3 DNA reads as TGTGCCAGCTCACCAGCGGCAGTCTCTGGAAACACCATATATTTT.

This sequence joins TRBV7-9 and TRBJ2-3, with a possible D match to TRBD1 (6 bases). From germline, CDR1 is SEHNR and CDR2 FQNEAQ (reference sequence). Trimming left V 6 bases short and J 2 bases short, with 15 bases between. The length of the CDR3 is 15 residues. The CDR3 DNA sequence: TGTGCCAGCAGTCCTACAGGGAGAAACACAGATACGCAGTATTTT. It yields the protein CASSPTGRNTDTQYF. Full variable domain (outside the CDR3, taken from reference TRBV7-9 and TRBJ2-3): DTGVSQNPRHKITKRGQNVTFRCDPISEHNRLYWYRQTLGQGPEFLTYFQNEAQLEKSRLLSDRFSAERPKGSFSTLEIQRTEQGDSAMYLCASSPTGRNTDTQYFGPGTRLTVL.

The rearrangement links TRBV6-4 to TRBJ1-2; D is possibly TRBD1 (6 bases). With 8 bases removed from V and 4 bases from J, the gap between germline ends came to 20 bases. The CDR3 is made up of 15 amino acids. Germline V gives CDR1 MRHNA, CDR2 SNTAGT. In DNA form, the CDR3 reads TGTGCCAGCCCCCCCCGGGGGGCGCCCCGCTATGGCTACACCTTC. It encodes CASPPRGAPRYGYTF.

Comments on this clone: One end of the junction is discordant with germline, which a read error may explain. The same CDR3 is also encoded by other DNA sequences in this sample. CDR3 DNA sequence: TGTGCCAGCAGCCTAACGTTGAGCTCCTACAATGAGCAGTTCTTC. The encoded protein is CASSLTLSSYNEQFF. The chain has TRBV7-3 and TRBJ2-1; D gene ambiguous. Germline values: CDR1 SGHTA, CDR2 FQGTGA. This CDR3 spans 15 amino acids.

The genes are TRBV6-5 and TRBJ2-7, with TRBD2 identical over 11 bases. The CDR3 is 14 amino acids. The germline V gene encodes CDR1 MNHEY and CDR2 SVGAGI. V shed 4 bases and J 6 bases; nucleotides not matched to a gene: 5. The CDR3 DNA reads TGTGCCAGCAGTTCTCTAGCGGGAGGCGGCGAGCAGTACTTC. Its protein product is CASSSLAGGGEQYF.

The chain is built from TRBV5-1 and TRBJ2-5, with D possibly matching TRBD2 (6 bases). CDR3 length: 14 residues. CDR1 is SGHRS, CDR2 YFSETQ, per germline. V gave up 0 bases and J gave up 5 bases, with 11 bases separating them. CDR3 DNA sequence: TGCGCCAGCAGCTTGGTTGCGGGATCGGAGACCCAGTACTTC. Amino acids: CASSLVAGSETQYF.

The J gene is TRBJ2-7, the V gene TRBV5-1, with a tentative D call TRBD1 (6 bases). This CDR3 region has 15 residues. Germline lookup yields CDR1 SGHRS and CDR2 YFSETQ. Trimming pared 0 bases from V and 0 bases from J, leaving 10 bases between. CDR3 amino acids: CASSLDAGASYEQYF. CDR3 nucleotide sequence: TGCGCCAGCAGCTTGGATGCAGGGGCCTCCTACGAGCAGTACTTC.

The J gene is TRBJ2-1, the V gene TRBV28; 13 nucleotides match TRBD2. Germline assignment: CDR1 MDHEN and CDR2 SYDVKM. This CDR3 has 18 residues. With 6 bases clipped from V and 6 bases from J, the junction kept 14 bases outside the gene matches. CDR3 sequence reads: CASSFPVPGLAGLNEQFF. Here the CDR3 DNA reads TGTGCCAGCAGCTTCCCCGTACCGGGACTAGCGGGGCTCAATGAGCAGTTCTTC.

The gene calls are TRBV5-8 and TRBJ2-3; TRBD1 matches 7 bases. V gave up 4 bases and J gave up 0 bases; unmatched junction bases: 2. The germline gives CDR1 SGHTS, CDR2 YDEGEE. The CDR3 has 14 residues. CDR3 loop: CASSLGQSTDTQYF. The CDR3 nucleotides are TGTGCCAGCAGCCTGGGACAGAGCACAGATACGCAGTATTTT.